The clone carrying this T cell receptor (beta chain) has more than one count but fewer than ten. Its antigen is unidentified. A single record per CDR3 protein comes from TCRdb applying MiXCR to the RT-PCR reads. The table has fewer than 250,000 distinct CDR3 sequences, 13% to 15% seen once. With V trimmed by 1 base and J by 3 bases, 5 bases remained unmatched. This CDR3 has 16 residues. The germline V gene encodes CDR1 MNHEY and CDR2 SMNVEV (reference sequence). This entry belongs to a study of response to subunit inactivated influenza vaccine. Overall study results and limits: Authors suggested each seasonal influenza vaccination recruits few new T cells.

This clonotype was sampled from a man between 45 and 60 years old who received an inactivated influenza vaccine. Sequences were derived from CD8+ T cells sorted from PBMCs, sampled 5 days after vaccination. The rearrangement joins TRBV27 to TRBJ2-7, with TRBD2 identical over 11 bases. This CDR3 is CASSLLSSGGYYEQYF. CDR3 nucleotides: TGTGCCAGCAGTTTATTATCTAGCGGGGGGTACTACGAGCAGTACTTC.